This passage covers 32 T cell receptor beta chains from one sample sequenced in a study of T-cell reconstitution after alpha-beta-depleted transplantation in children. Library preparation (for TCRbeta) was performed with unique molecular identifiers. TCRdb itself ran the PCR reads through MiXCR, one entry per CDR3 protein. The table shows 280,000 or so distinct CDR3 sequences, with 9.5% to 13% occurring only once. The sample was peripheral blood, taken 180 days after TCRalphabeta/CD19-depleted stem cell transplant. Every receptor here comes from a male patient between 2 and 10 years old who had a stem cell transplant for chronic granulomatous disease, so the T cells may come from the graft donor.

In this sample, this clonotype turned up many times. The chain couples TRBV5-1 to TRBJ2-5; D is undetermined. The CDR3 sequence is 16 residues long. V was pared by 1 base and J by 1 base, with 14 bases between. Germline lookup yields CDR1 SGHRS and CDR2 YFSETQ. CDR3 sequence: CASSLLAGRPQETQYF. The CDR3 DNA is TGCGCCAGCAGCTTGTTGGCAGGTCGGCCCCAAGAGACCCAGTACTTC.

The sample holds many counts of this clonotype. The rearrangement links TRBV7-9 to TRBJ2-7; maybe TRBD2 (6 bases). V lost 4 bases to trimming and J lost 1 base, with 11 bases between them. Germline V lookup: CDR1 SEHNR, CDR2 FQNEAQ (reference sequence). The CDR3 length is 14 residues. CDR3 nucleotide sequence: TGTGCCAGCAGCTACTGGACTACATCCTACGAGCAGTACTTC. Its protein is CASSYWTTSYEQYF.

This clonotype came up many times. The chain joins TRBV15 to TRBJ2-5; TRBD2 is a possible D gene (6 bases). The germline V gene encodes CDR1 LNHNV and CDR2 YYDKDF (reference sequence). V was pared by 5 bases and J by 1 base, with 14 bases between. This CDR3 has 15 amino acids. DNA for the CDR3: TGTGCCACCAGCTCCTGGGGGGACTTCCAAGAGACCCAGTACTTC. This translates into CATSSWGDFQETQYF. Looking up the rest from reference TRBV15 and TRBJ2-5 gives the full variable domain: DAMVIQNPRYQVTQFGKPVTLSCSQTLNHNVMYWYQQKSSQAPKLLFHYYDKDFNNEADTPDNFQSRRPNTSFCFLDIRSPGLGDTAMYLCATSSWGDFQETQYFGPGTRLLVL.

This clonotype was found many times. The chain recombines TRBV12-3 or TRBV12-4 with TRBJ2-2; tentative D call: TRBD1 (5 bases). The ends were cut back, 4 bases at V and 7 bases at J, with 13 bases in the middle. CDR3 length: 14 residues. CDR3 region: CASSSTAMSGELFF. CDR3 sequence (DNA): TGTGCCAGCAGTTCGACAGCCATGAGCGGGGAGCTGTTTTTT.

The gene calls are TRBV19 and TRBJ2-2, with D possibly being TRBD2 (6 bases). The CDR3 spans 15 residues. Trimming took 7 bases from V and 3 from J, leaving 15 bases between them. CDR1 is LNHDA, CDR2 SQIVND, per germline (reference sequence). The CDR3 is CASNRAGRDTGELFF. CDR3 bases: TGTGCCAGTAATCGGGCGGGAAGAGACACCGGGGAGCTGTTTTTT.

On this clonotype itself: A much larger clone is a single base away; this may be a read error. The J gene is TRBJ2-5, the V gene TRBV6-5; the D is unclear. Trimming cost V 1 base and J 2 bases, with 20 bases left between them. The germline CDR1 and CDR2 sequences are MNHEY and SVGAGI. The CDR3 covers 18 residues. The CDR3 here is CASSYLRDTLYLQETQYF. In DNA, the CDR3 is TGTGCCAGCAGTTACTTAAGGGATACCCTTTACTTACAAGAGACCCAGTACTTC.

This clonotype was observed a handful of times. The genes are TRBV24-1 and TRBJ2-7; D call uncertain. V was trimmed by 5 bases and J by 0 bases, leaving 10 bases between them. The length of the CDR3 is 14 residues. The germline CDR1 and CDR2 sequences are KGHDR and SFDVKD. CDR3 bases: TGTGCCACCAGTGCCGCAGACGCCTCCTACGAGCAGTACTTC. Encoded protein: CATSAADASYEQYF.

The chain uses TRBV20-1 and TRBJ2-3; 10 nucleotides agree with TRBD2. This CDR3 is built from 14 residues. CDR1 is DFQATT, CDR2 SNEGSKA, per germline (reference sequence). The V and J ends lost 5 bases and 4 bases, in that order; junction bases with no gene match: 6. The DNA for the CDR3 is TGCAGTGCTCAGCGGGAGGGCCCCGCAGATACGCAGTATTTT. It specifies CSAQREGPADTQYF.

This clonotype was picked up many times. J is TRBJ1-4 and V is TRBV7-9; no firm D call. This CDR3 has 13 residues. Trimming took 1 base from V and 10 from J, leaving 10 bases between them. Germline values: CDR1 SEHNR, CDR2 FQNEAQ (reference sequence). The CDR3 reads CASSLEDGVKLFF. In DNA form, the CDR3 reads TGTGCCAGCAGCTTAGAGGACGGGGTAAAACTGTTTTTT. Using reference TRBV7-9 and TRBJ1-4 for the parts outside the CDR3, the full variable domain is DTGVSQNPRHKITKRGQNVTFRCDPISEHNRLYWYRQTLGQGPEFLTYFQNEAQLEKSRLLSDRFSAERPKGSFSTLEIQRTEQGDSAMYLCASSLEDGVKLFFGSGTQLSVL.

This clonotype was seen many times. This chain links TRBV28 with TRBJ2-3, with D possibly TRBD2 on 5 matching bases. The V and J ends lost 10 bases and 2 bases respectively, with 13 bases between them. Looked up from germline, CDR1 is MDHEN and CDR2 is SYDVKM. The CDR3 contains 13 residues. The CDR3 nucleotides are TGTGCCACCCAACCGGGGTACACAGATACGCAGTATTTT. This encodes CATQPGYTDTQYF.

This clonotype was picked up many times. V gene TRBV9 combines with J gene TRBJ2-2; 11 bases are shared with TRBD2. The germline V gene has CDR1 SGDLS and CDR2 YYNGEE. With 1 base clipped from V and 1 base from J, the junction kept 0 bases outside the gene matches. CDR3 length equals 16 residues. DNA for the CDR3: TGTGCCAGCAGCGTACTAGCGGGGGGGAACACCGGGGAGCTGTTTTTT. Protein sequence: CASSVLAGGNTGELFF.

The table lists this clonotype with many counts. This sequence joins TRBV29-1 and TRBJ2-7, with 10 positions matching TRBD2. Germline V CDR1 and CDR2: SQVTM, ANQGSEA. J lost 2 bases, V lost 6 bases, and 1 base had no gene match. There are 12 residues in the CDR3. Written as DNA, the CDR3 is TGCAGCGTCCTAGCGGGGGCCTACGAGCAGTACTTC. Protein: CSVLAGAYEQYF.

This CDR3 is CCMGGDLLAGGQETQYF. For the CDR3, the DNA is TGCTGCATGGGTGGGGATTTGCTAGCGGGAGGTCAAGAGACCCAGTACTTC. The V and J genes are TRBV20-1 and TRBJ2-5; 11 bases align to TRBD2. The CDR3 has 17 amino acids. CDR1 and CDR2 (germline): DFQATT, SNEGSKA (reference sequence).

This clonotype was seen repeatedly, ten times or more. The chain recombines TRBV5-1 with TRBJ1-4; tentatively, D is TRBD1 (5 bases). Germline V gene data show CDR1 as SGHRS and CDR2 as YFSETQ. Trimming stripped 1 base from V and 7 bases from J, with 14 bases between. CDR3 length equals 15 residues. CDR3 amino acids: CASSLSTGGGEKLFF. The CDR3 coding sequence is TGCGCCAGCAGCTTGTCTACGGGGGGTGGTGAAAAACTGTTTTTT.

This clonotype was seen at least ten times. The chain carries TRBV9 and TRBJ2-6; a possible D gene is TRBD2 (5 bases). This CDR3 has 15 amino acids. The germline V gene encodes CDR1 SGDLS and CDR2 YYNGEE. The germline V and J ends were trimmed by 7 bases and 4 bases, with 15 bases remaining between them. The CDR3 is CASPRVRGGANVLTF. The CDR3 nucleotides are TGTGCCAGCCCTCGGGTCCGGGGAGGGGCCAACGTCCTGACTTTC.

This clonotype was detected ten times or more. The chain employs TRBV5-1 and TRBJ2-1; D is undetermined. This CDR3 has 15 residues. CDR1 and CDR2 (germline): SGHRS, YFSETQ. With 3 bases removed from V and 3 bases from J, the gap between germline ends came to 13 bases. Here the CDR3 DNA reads TGCGCCAGCAGCTCTGCGAACCTTAACTACAATGAGCAGTTCTTC. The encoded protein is CASSSANLNYNEQFF.

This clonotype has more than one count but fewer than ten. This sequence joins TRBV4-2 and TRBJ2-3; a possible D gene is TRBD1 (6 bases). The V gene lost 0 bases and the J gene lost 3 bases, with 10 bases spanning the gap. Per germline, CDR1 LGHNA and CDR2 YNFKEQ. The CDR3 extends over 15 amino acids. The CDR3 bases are TGTGCCAGCAGCCAAGACGGACAGCGGACAGATACGCAGTATTTT. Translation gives CASSQDGQRTDTQYF.

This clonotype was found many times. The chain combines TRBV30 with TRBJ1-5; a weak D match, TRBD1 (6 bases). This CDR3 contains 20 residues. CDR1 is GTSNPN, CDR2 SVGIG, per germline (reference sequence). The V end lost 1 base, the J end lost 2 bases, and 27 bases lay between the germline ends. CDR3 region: CAWSGGISSGVRYGNQPQHF. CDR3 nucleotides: TGTGCCTGGAGTGGTGGTATTTCGTCAGGGGTTCGTTATGGCAATCAGCCCCAGCATTTT. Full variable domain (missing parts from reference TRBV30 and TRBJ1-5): SQTIHQWPATLVQPVGSPLSLECTVEGTSNPNLYWYRQAAGRGLQLLFYSVGIGQISSEVPQNLSASRPQDRQFILSSKKLLLSDSGFYLCAWSGGISSGVRYGNQPQHFGDGTRLSIL.

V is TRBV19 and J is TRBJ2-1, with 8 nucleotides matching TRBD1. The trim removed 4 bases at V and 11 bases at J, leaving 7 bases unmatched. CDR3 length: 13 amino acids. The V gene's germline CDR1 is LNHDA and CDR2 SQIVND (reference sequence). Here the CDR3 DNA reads TGTGCCAGTAGTAAAAGGGGACAGGTTCAGCAGTTCTTC. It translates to CASSKRGQVQQFF.

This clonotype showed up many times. Written as DNA, the CDR3 is TGCGCCAGCAGCCAAGATAAGACTAGCGGCACAGATACGCAGTATTTT. As protein: CASSQDKTSGTDTQYF. This rearrangement joins TRBV4-1 to TRBJ2-3; 8 positions agree with TRBD2. CDR1 MGHRA and CDR2 YSYEKL come from the germline V gene. Trimming removed 0 bases from V and 1 base from J; junction bases left unmatched: 3. This CDR3 is built from 16 residues.

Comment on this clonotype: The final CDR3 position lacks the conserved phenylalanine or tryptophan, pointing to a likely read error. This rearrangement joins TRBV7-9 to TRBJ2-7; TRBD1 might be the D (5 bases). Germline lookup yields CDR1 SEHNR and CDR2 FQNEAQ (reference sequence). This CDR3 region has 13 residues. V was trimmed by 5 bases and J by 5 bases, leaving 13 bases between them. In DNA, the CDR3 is TGTGCCAGCAGCCTGGACACTGCGCACGAGCAGTACTCC. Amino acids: CASSLDTAHEQYS.

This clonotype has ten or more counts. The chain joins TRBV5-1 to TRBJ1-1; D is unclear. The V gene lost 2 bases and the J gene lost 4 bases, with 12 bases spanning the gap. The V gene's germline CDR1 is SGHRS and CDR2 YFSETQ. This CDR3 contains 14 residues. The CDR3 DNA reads TGCGCCAGCAGCTTAGTACCTTGGGGCACTGAAGCTTTCTTT. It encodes CASSLVPWGTEAFF.

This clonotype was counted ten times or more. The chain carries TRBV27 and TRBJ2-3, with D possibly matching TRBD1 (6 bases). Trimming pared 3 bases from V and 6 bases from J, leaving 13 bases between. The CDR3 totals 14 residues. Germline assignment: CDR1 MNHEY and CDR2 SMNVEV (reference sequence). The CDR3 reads CASSFSAGEDTQYF. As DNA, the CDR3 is TGTGCCAGCAGTTTTTCCGCAGGGGAGGATACGCAGTATTTT.

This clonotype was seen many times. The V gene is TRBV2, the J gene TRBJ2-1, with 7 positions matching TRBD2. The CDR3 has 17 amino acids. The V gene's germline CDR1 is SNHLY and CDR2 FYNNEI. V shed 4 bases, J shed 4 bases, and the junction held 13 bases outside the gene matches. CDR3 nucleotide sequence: TGTGCCAGCAGTGGGGAAGACCTCCGGGACTATTACAATGAGCAGTTCTTC. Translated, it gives CASSGEDLRDYYNEQFF. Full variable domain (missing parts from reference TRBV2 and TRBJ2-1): EPEVTQTPSHQVTQMGQEVILRCVPISNHLYFYWYRQILGQKVEFLVSFYNNEISEKSEIFDDQFSVERPDGSNFTLKIRSTKLEDSAMYFCASSGEDLRDYYNEQFFGPGTRLTVL.

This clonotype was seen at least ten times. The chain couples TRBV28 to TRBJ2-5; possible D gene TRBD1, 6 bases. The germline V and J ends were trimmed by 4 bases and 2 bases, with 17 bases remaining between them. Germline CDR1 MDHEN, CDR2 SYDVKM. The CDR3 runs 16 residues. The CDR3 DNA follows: TGTGCCAGCAGTTCCCCGAAACAGGGAACACAAGAGACCCAGTACTTC. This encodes CASSSPKQGTQETQYF.

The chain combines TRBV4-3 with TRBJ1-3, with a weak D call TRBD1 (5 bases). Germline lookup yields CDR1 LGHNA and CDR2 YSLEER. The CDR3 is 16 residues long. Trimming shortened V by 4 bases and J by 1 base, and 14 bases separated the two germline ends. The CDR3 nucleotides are TGCGCCAGCAGCCCGTCCGGGACTCCTTCTGGAAACACCATATATTTT. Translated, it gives CASSPSGTPSGNTIYF.

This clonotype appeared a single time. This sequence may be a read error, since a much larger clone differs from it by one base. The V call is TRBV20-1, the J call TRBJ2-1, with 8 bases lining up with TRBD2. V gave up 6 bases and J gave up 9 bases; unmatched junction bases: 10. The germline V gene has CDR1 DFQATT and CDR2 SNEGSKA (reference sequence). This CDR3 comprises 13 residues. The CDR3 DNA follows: TGCAGTGCCCGGGGGGGATCGTACGGTGAGCAGTTCTTC. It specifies CSARGGSYGEQFF.

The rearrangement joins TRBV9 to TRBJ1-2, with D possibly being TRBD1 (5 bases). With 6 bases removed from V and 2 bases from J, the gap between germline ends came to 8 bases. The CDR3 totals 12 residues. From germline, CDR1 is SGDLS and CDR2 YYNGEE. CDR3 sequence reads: CASMGGNYGYTF. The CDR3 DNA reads TGTGCCAGCATGGGGGGAAACTATGGCTACACCTTC.

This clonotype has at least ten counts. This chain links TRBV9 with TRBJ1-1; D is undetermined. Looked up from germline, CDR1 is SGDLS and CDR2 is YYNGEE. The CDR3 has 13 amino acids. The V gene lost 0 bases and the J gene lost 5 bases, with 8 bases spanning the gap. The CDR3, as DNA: TGTGCCAGCAGCGTAGTGAGTGGAACTGAAGCTTTCTTT. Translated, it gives CASSVVSGTEAFF.

CDR3 bases: TGTGCCAGCAGTTCTCAAACAACTAACTATGGCTACACCTTC. Protein sequence: CASSSQTTNYGYTF. The chain couples TRBV28 to TRBJ1-2, with no clear D. V lost 4 bases and J 0 bases, leaving 9 bases between the germline ends. Germline V CDR1 and CDR2: MDHEN, SYDVKM. There are 14 residues in the CDR3.

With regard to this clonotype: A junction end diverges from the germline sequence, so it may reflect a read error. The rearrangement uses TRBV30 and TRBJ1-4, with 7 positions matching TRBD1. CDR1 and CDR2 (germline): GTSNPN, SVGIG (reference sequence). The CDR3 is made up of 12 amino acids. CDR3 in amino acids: CALHRGGEKQFF. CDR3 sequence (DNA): TGTGCCTTGCACAGGGGTGGTGAAAAACAGTTTTTT.

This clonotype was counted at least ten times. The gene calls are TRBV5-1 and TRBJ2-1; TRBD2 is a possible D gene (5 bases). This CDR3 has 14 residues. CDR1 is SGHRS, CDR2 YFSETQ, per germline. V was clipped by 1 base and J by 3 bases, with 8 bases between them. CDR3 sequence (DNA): TGCGCCAGCAGCTTGCCGGGGAACTACAATGAGCAGTTCTTC. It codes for CASSLPGNYNEQFF.